A selection of T cell receptor beta chains follows, all from one sample in a study of tumor and adjacent non-tumor tissue in lung cancer. TCRdb independently ran MiXCR on the multiplex PCR reads; one entry per CDR3 protein. The repertoire includes 200,000 to 250,000 distinct CDR3 sequences, 60% to 85% of them detected once, and 20% to 25% sits in the top ten. Sample: lung tumor tissue. The source is a man between 60 and 75 years old with non-small cell lung cancer. Each CDR3 is given with its conserved first and last residue. A D gene is named only where the DNA matches it firmly. The size entry is marked missing in some rows and otherwise reads once, few, many or a size class.

V,D,length,J,size,CDR3,DNA
TRBV11-3,TRBD2,18,TRBJ2-2,.,CTSSSRGAGGYGAGELFF,TGTACCAGCAGCTCCCGGGGGGCGGGGGGATACGGAGCCGGGGAGCTGTTTTTT
TRBV12-3/TRBV12-4,TRBD1,17,TRBJ1-1,.,CVSSISTTGGINTEAFF,TGTGTCAGCAGCATAAGTACGACAGGGGGCATAAACACTGAAGCTTTCTTT
TRBV6-5,.,12,TRBJ1-1,.,CANSSARREAFF,TGTGCCAACAGTTCGGCCAGGAGGGAAGCTTTCTTT
TRBV12-3/TRBV12-4,.,14,TRBJ2-1,.,CACSFFPRVHKQFF,TGTGCCTGCAGTTTTTTCCCCAGGGTCCATAAGCAGTTCTTC
TRBV11-2,.,14,TRBJ2-5,.,CACSSGRVQETQYF,TGTGCCTGCAGCTCTGGACGGGTCCAAGAGACTCAGTACTTC
TRBV13,.,15,TRBJ2-1,.,CAGSPSRSSYNEQFF,TGTGCCGGCAGCCCATCGCGGAGCTCCTACAATGAGCAGTTCTTC
TRBV4-1,.,14,TRBJ2-1,many,CASSQRATYIAQFF,TGCGCCAGCAGCCAAAGAGCGACTTATATAGCGCAGTTCTTC
TRBV6-6,.,12,TRBJ1-4,.,CASSYGREKMFF,TGTGCCAGCAGTTACGGGCGGGAAAAAATGTTTTTT
TRBV20-1,.,14,TRBJ2-1,.,CSAKKVSGYIVQFF,TGCAGTGCAAAGAAGGTGTCGGGCTACATTGTGCAGTTCTTC
TRBV5-6,TRBD1,13,TRBJ1-2,.,CASSLPTGSGYAF,TGTGCCAGCAGCTTGCCGACAGGGAGCGGCTACGCCTTC
TRBV7-8,.,12,TRBJ2-4,.,CAVGADKNIQYF,TGTGCCGTGGGGGCCGACAAAAACATTCAGTACTTC
TRBV28,.,14,TRBJ2-6,.,CASSTSSGANVLTF,TGTGCCAGCAGTACAAGCTCTGGGGCCAACGTCCTGACTTTC
TRBV29-1,TRBD2,17,TRBJ2-7,many,CSVRGHLREGGSYEQYF,TGCAGCGTTCGGGGGCACCTCCGGGAGGGAGGTTCCTACGAGCAGTACTTC
TRBV6-1,.,14,TRBJ1-5,.,CATDPSRGVQPQHF,TGTGCCACCGACCCTTCGAGGGGGGTCCAGCCCCAGCATTTT
TRBV6-5,.,12,TRBJ1-4,many,CASSPRGGKLFF,TGTGCCAGCAGTCCCCGGGGCGGGAAACTGTTTTTT
TRBV11-2,TRBD2,16,TRBJ2-5,.,CASGTVGSGGRETQYF,TGTGCCAGCGGCACAGTAGGGAGCGGGGGGCGAGAGACCCAGTACTTC
TRBV11-2,TRBD2,16,TRBJ2-3,many,CASSTRTSVGTDTQYF,TGTGCCAGCAGCACACGGACTAGCGTTGGCACAGATACGCAGTATTTT
TRBV4-3,TRBD2,18,TRBJ2-1,.,CASSQAQGTAGGYNEQFF,TGCGCCAGCAGCCAAGCCCAAGGGACAGCGGGAGGGTACAATGAGCAGTTCTTC
TRBV4-2,.,17,TRBJ2-7,once,CASNQDGRGGSFYEQYF,TGTGCCAGCAACCAAGACGGCAGGGGCGGGAGCTTCTACGAGCAGTACTTT
TRBV12-3/TRBV12-4,.,15,TRBJ2-2,.,CAISTPGWATGELFF,TGTGCCATCAGCACTCCCGGGTGGGCCACCGGGGAGCTGTTTTTT
TRBV29-1,.,12,TRBJ2-7,many,CSAERGLHEQYF,TGCAGCGCAGAACGGGGGCTCCACGAGCAGTACTTC
TRBV12-3/TRBV12-4,.,13,TRBJ1-5,.,CASTGGGNQLQHF,TGTGCCAGCACCGGCGGGGGTAATCAGCTCCAACATTTT
TRBV6-6,TRBD1,16,TRBJ2-7,.,CATTDSTGTVFYEQYF,TGTGCCACCACCGATTCCACGGGGACAGTCTTCTACGAGCAGTACTTC
TRBV29-1,.,14,TRBJ2-3,once,CSVAIAAPTDTQYF,TGCAGCGTTGCGATCGCAGCTCCCACAGATACGCAGTATTTT
TRBV5-4,TRBD1,16,TRBJ1-6,many,CASSPGQGANNSPLHF,TGTGCCAGCAGCCCGGGACAGGGGGCGAATAATTCACCCCTCCACTTT
TRBV6-2/TRBV6-3,.,14,TRBJ2-2,.,CTSVAIRAGGELFF,TGTACCAGCGTAGCCATCAGAGCTGGCGGGGAGCTGTTTTTT
TRBV29-1,.,13,TRBJ1-6,.,CSVSPCAGSPLHF,TGCAGCGTCTCCCCATGCGCTGGTTCACCCCTCCACTTT
TRBV27,TRBD1,14,TRBJ2-3,.,CASSWGQGGQPQYF,TGTGCCAGCAGTTGGGGACAGGGTGGTCAGCCCCAGTATTTT
TRBV10-3,.,15,TRBJ1-4,few,CAISESQATNEKLFF,TGTGCCATCAGTGAGTCGCAAGCAACTAATGAAAAACTGTTTTTT
TRBV7-3,.,13,TRBJ2-3,.,CASSYREPDTQYF,TGTGCCAGCAGCTACAGAGAGCCAGATACGCAGTATTTT
TRBV11-3,TRBD2,16,TRBJ2-3,once,CANSFLLAGVTDTQYF,TGTGCCAACAGTTTCCTACTAGCGGGAGTCACAGATACGCAGTATTTT